This is a list of T cell receptor beta chains from one sample in a study of T cells in Graves' hyperthyroidism and ophthalmopathy. TCRdb fed the multiplex PCR reads into MiXCR, producing one record per CDR3 protein. The sample has under 450,000 distinct CDR3 sequences; approximately 15% are singletons. Input material: blood. All receptors derive from a man between 25 and 39 years old with Graves' hyperthyroidism that later progressed to Graves' ophthalmopathy. Both conserved end residues are part of each CDR3. A D gene is named only where the DNA matches it firmly. Expanded clones get a size class; other rows say once, few or many, or leave the size out.

TRBJ2-5 | - | TRBV3-1 | many | TGTGCCAGCAGCCAAGTTGAACTTGGACGGACCCAGTACTTC | CASSQVELGRTQYF
TRBJ2-7 | - | TRBV6-1 | many | TGTGCCAGCAGTACCGGGGTACGCGGGTATGAGCAGTACTTC | CASSTGVRGYEQYF
TRBJ2-5 | TRBD1 | TRBV12-3/TRBV12-4 | - | TGTGCCAGCAGTCACCCCGGGACAGGGGGCATAGAGACCCAGTACTTC | CASSHPGTGGIETQYF
TRBJ2-5 | TRBD1 | TRBV7-9 | many | TGTGCCAGCAGCTACGGGACAGGGGGCGCGGAGACCCAGTACTTC | CASSYGTGGAETQYF
TRBJ2-1 | - | TRBV10-1 | few | TGCGCCAGCAGTGACGGGAGTGAGCAGTTCTTC | CASSDGSEQFF
TRBJ2-7 | - | TRBV29-1 | - | TGCAGCGTTGAACCGGGATCCGGGGCCTACGAGCAGTACTTC | CSVEPGSGAYEQYF
TRBJ2-7 | - | TRBV29-1 | - | TGCAGCGCCTCACTTGGCAGGGGTAACGAGCAGTACTTC | CSASLGRGNEQYF
TRBJ2-6 | TRBD2 | TRBV5-5 | - | TGTGCCAGCAGCTTAGCGGGGTCTATCTTTGGGGCCAACGTCCTGACTTTC | CASSLAGSIFGANVLTF
TRBJ2-1 | - | TRBV27 | many | TGTGCCAGCAGTTTTCTGACACCACGCTCCTACAATGAGCAGTTCTTC | CASSFLTPRSYNEQFF
TRBJ2-3 | - | TRBV27 | - | TGTGCCAGCCGTAAGGTAGATACGCAGTATTTT | CASRKVDTQYF
TRBJ1-5 | - | TRBV5-1 | - | TGCGCCAGCAGCTTGGAAAGCCCCGACAATCAGCCCCAGCATTTT | CASSLESPDNQPQHF
TRBJ1-2 | - | TRBV10-3 | many | TGTGCCATCAGTGAGGCGGTAAACTATGGCTACACCTTC | CAISEAVNYGYTF
TRBJ1-2 | - | TRBV11-2 | - | TGTGCCAGCAGTCGTCCCAGCGATCCCGATGGCTACACCTTC | CASSRPSDPDGYTF
TRBJ2-7 | - | TRBV7-8 | - | TGTGCCAGCAGCTCCCCCCACTCCTACGAGCAGTACTTC | CASSSPHSYEQYF
TRBJ2-1 | TRBD2 | TRBV7-2 | many | TGTGCCAGCAGCTTAGATAGCGGGGGGGCCTACAATGAGCAGTTCTTC | CASSLDSGGAYNEQFF
TRBJ2-7 | TRBD1 | TRBV12-3/TRBV12-4 | many | TGTGCCAGCAGTTCCTCCAGGGGGACCTACGAGCAGTACTTC | CASSSSRGTYEQYF
TRBJ1-1 | - | TRBV7-9 | many | TGTGCCAGCAGCCCGAGGGGCACCGCTGAAGCTTTCTTT | CASSPRGTAEAFF
TRBJ2-5 | - | TRBV28 | many | TGTGCCAGCAGTCACCACATGGGCCACCAAGAGACCCAGTACTTC | CASSHHMGHQETQYF
TRBJ2-3 | TRBD2 | TRBV3-1 | - | TGTGCCAGCAGTCATAGCGGGGGTGGCACAGATACGCAGTATTTT | CASSHSGGGTDTQYF
TRBJ1-4 | - | TRBV11-2 | few | TGTGCCAGCAGCCGAACGCAAGTTGAAAAACTGTTTTTT | CASSRTQVEKLFF
TRBJ2-7 | - | TRBV4-1 | - | TGCGCCAGCAGCCAGGAAAACAGGCTACCCTACGAGCAGTACTTC | CASSQENRLPYEQYF
TRBJ2-1 | - | TRBV5-1 | many | TGCGCCAGCAGCTTGGGACTACAAGGGAACAATGAGCAGTTCTTC | CASSLGLQGNNEQFF
TRBJ2-1 | - | TRBV20-1 | many | TGCAGTGCTAGATGGTGGCGCTCCTACAATGAGCAGTTCTTC | CSARWWRSYNEQFF
TRBJ2-3 | TRBD1 | TRBV20-1 | many | TGCAGTGCTTCGACGGGACAGGGCGTCTCCCTCACAGATACGCAGTATTTT | CSASTGQGVSLTDTQYF
TRBJ1-1 | - | TRBV19 | few | TGTGCCAGTACTAAATGGACACCGAACACTGAAGCTTTCTTT | CASTKWTPNTEAFF
TRBJ2-2 | TRBD1 | TRBV27 | few | TGTGCCAGCAGTTCCCGGGACAGTTTAAGCGGGGAGCTGTTTTTT | CASSSRDSLSGELFF
TRBJ2-5 | - | TRBV28 | many | TGTGCCAGCAGTCTGGGACCGCTTCAAGAGACCCAGTACTTC | CASSLGPLQETQYF
TRBJ1-6 | - | TRBV6-5 | many | TGTGCCAGCAGTTACCGGGCAGGGGTCAATTCACCCCTCCACTTT | CASSYRAGVNSPLHF
TRBJ2-3 | TRBD2 | TRBV28 | many | TGTGCCAGCAGTTTACTAGCGGGGGCAATCACAGATACGCAGTATTTT | CASSLLAGAITDTQYF
TRBJ2-1 | - | TRBV6-1 | - | TGTGCCGGCAGTGACCCTCCCGGGACCGGGTACAATGAGCAGTTCTTC | CAGSDPPGTGYNEQFF
TRBJ2-3 | TRBD2 | TRBV3-1 | few | TGTGCCAGCAGTCGCGGGACTAGCGGCACAGATACGCAGTATTTT | CASSRGTSGTDTQYF
TRBJ2-2 | - | TRBV9 | - | TGTGCCAGCAGCGTACGGGTTATCGGGGGCAACACCGGGGAGCTGTTTTTT | CASSVRVIGGNTGELFF
TRBJ2-7 | - | TRBV7-2 | few | TGTGCCAGCAGCTTATCTACCCACTCCTACGAGCAGTACTTC | CASSLSTHSYEQYF
TRBJ1-1 | - | TRBV7-9 | many | TGTGCCAGCAGCTTTCAGAACACTGAAGCTTTCTTT | CASSFQNTEAFF
TRBJ2-1 | - | TRBV12-3/TRBV12-4 | few | TGTGCCAGCAGTTCAACGCCTTACAATGAGCAGTTCTTC | CASSSTPYNEQFF
TRBJ2-5 | - | TRBV12-5 | many | TGTGCTAGTGGTTTGAGCCTAGGAGGGCAAGAGACCCAGTACTTC | CASGLSLGGQETQYF
TRBJ2-7 | TRBD1 | TRBV6-1 | few | TGTGCCAGCAGTGAAGAGAAGCAGGGGGCGTACGAGCAGTACTTC | CASSEEKQGAYEQYF
TRBJ2-5 | TRBD2 | TRBV28 | - | TGTGCCAGCAGTTCGGGACTAGCGGGAGGTAAAGAGACCCAGTACTTC | CASSSGLAGGKETQYF
TRBJ2-7 | TRBD1 | TRBV12-3/TRBV12-4 | many | TGTGCCAGCAGTCCAGCGGGACAGGGTTCGGTCGAGCAGTACTTC | CASSPAGQGSVEQYF
TRBJ1-2 | - | TRBV4-1 | few | TGCGCCAGCAGCCAACCGACAACGGGGCAATATGGCTACACCTTC | CASSQPTTGQYGYTF
TRBJ2-2 | TRBD1 | TRBV20-1 | many | TGCAGTGCTAGTAGGGGTCAGGGGGTTGGCGCCGGGGAGCTGTTTTTT | CSASRGQGVGAGELFF